Following are 13 T cell receptor beta chains from one sample sequenced in a study of blood T cell repertoires in COVID-19. Using immunoSEQ multiplex PCR, the repertoire was profiled, and TCRdb retains in-frame clones only, with some absent. The table records about 270,000 clones, about 91% of them present only once. Sequencing was done on a sample of PBMCs or T cells enriched from blood (not recorded which). Every receptor here comes from a man between 35 and 55 years old who had been exposed to COVID-19.

Only one count was recorded for this clone. V gene TRBV4-2 combines with J gene TRBJ2-1, with a tentative D call TRBD2 (6 bases). V lost 8 bases to trimming and J lost 4 bases, with 15 bases between them. The germline CDR1 and CDR2 sequences are LGHNA and YNFKEQ. The CDR3 extends over 14 amino acids. This CDR3 is CASAAGTQYNEQFF. In nucleotides, the CDR3 is TGTGCCAGCGCCGCCGGGACTCAATACAATGAGCAGTTCTTC.

The V call is TRBV24-1, the J call TRBJ1-5; possible D gene TRBD1, 5 bases. The V and J ends lost 12 bases and 4 bases respectively, with 18 bases between them. Per the germline V gene, CDR1 is KGHDR and CDR2 is SFDVKD. The CDR3 length is 14 residues. The CDR3 here is CAVGGRGRNQPQHF. In DNA form, the CDR3 reads TGTGCCGTGGGGGGGAGGGGTCGGAATCAGCCCCAGCATTTT.

The chain carries TRBV28 and TRBJ2-5; 9 bases line up with TRBD1. The CDR3 extends over 14 amino acids. CDR1 MDHEN and CDR2 SYDVKM come from the germline V gene. Trimming at V came to 8 bases and at J to 2 bases, leaving 6 bases not matched to a gene. The CDR3 loop is CASSGQGQQETQYF. Written as DNA, the CDR3 is TGTGCCAGCTCAGGACAGGGGCAGCAAGAGACCCAGTACTTC. Full variable domain (remainder filled in from reference TRBV28 and TRBJ2-5): DVKVTQSSRYLVKRTGEKVFLECVQDMDHENMFWYRQDPGLGLRLIYFSYDVKMKEKGDIPEGYSVSREKKERFSLILESASTNQTSMYLCASSGQGQQETQYFGPGTRLLVL.

The chain uses TRBV19 and TRBJ1-1; no definite D call. Germline V gene lookup returns CDR1 LNHDA and CDR2 SQIVND (reference sequence). With 7 bases removed from V and 1 base from J, the gap between germline ends came to 13 bases. CDR3 size: 14 residues. Written as DNA, the CDR3 is TGTGCCAGTACCCAATCCCGCGGGAACACTGAAGCTTTCTTT. Translation: CASTQSRGNTEAFF. The variable domain in full, completed from reference TRBV19 and TRBJ1-1, reads DGGITQSPKYLFRKEGQNVTLSCEQNLNHDAMYWYRQDPGQGLRLIYYSQIVNDFQKGDIAEGYSVSREKKESFPLTVTSAQKNPTAFYLCASTQSRGNTEAFFGQGTRLTVV.

This clone showed up just once. V gene TRBV9 combines with J gene TRBJ1-4; possible D gene TRBD1, 6 bases. Trimming stripped 4 bases from V and 5 bases from J, with 15 bases between. The CDR3 loop spans 15 amino acids. The germline V gene encodes CDR1 SGDLS and CDR2 YYNGEE. The CDR3 nucleotides are TGTGCCAGCAGCCCATCTTGGACAGCAAATGAAAAACTGTTTTTT. This gives the protein CASSPSWTANEKLFF.

This chain connects TRBV3-1 (or the pseudogene TRBV3-2) to TRBJ1-5; 10 nucleotides match TRBD1. From germline, CDR1 is LGHDT and CDR2 YNNKEL (reference sequence). V was clipped by 1 base and J by 5 bases; unmatched bases: 5. The CDR3 has 16 amino acids. In nucleotides, the CDR3 is TGTGCCAGCAGCCAAGTGGGGACAGGGGTTGATCAGCCCCAGCATTTT. Translated: CASSQVGTGVDQPQHF.

This chain uses TRBV15 with TRBJ1-1, with D uncertain. Trimming pared 5 bases from V and 0 bases from J, leaving 19 bases between. This CDR3 has 17 residues. Germline lookup yields CDR1 LNHNV and CDR2 YYDKDF (reference sequence). CDR3 in amino acids: CATSGSGISRMNTEAFF. The CDR3 DNA reads as TGTGCCACCAGCGGGAGTGGGATATCGAGGATGAACACTGAAGCTTTCTTT.

The chain joins TRBV5-1 to TRBJ1-1; tentative D call: TRBD1 (5 bases). CDR3 length: 13 residues. V was clipped by 5 bases and J by 5 bases, with 13 bases between them. Per the germline V gene, CDR1 is SGHRS and CDR2 is YFSETQ. CDR3 sequence (DNA): TGCGCCAGCAGACAGGAAATGGGGACTGAAGCTTTCTTT. Translated, it gives CASRQEMGTEAFF. The whole variable domain, filled in from reference TRBV5-1 and TRBJ1-1, reads KAGVTQTPRYLIKTRGQQVTLSCSPISGHRSVSWYQQTPGQGLQFLFEYFSETQRNKGNFPGRFSGRQFSNSRSEMNVSTLELGDSALYLCASRQEMGTEAFFGQGTRLTVV.

CDR3: CASSITGANPYEQYF. CDR3 DNA: TGTGCCAGCAGTATAACAGGGGCCAACCCCTACGAGCAGTACTTC. This chain joins TRBV6-5 and TRBJ2-7; 7 nucleotides match TRBD1. V dropped 5 bases and J dropped 2; count of bases not matched to a gene: 9. The germline V gene has CDR1 MNHEY and CDR2 SVGAGI. CDR3 length: 15 amino acids.

The rearrangement links TRBV9 to TRBJ2-3, with 8 positions matching TRBD1. The V gene's germline CDR1 is SGDLS and CDR2 YYNGEE. The CDR3 consists of 14 residues. Trimming cost V 4 bases and J 5 bases; bases outside gene matches: 6. In DNA form, the CDR3 reads TGTGCCAGCAGCCGACAGGGGTTTAGAGATACGCAGTATTTT. It yields the protein CASSRQGFRDTQYF.

The V call is TRBV19, the J call TRBJ1-3, with unresolved D. The V end lost 3 bases, the J end lost 0 bases, and 9 bases lay between the germline ends. The germline CDR1 and CDR2 sequences are LNHDA and SQIVND (reference sequence). The CDR3 runs to 15 residues. Written as DNA, the CDR3 is TGTGCCAGTAGTATCCACACTAGCTCTGGAAACACCATATATTTT. It encodes CASSIHTSSGNTIYF.

This chain links TRBV7-3 with TRBJ2-3; TRBD2 agrees at 12 bases. Trimming at V came to 2 bases and at J to 7 bases, leaving 7 bases not matched to a gene. This CDR3 has 16 residues. CDR1 and CDR2 from the germline V gene are SGHTA and FQGTGA. In DNA form, the CDR3 reads TGTGCCAGCAGCTTAGAGACTAGCGGGAGTTTGAATACGCAGTATTTT. Translating it yields CASSLETSGSLNTQYF. Drawing the rest from reference TRBV7-3 and TRBJ2-3, the complete variable domain is GAGVSQTPSNKVTEKGKYVELRCDPISGHTALYWYRQSLGQGPEFLIYFQGTGAADDSGLPNDRFFAVRPEGSVSTLKIQRTERGDSAVYLCASSLETSGSLNTQYFGPGTRLTVL.

The V and J genes are TRBV10-3 and TRBJ1-1, with 7 bases matching TRBD1. The CDR3 has 16 residues. The trim removed 2 bases at V and 1 base at J, leaving 7 bases unmatched. Germline V gene lookup returns CDR1 ENHRY and CDR2 SYGVKD. In DNA, the CDR3 is TGTGCCATCAGTGAGACGGGGGACAGTTCGAACACTGAAGCTTTCTTT. It yields the protein CAISETGDSSNTEAFF.